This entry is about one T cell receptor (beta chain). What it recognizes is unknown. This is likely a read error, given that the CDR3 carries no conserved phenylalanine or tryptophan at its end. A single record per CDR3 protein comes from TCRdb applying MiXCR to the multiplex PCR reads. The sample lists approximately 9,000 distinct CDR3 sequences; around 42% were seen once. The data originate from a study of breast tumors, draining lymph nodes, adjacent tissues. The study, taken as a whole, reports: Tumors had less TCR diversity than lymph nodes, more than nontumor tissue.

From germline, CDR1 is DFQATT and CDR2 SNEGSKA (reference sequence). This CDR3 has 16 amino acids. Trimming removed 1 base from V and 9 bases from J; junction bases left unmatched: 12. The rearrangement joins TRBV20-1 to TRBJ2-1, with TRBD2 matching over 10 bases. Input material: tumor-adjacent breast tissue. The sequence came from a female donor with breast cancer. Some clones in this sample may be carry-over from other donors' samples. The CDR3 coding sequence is TGCAGTGCTAGAGGTCCAGATAGCGGGAGGTTGAGTGAGCAGTTCATC. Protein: CSARGPDSGRLSEQFI.